These 26 T cell receptor beta chains came from one sample sequenced in a study of T cells in Graves' hyperthyroidism and ophthalmopathy. Amplification yielded TCR beta CDR3 regions, with RNA transcripts as the source. The HTBI primer set served for first-round RT-PCR of the TCR CDR3. TCRdb reprocessed the multiplex PCR reads via MiXCR and lists one record per CDR3 protein. Counted here are around 560,000 distinct CDR3 sequences, over 15% occurring once; the ten biggest clones make up more than 15%. Sequencing was performed on blood. These receptors came from a woman under 30 with Graves' hyperthyroidism.

Many counts were recorded for this clonotype. This chain joins TRBV12-3 or TRBV12-4 and TRBJ2-6; D call uncertain. The V end lost 7 bases, the J end lost 0 bases, and 19 bases lay between the germline ends. This CDR3 is built from 18 residues. The CDR3 reads CASTGWAESFSGANVLTF. In DNA, the CDR3 is TGTGCCAGCACTGGTTGGGCAGAGAGTTTCTCTGGGGCCAACGTCCTGACTTTC.

This clonotype was picked up many times. V usage is TRBV18 and J usage is TRBJ1-4; no firm D call. V was shortened by 1 base and J by 0 bases, with 12 bases between the two germline ends. The CDR3 extends over 17 amino acids. Germline loops: CDR1 KGHSH, CDR2 LQKENI. DNA of the CDR3: TGTGCCAGCTCACCACAGTCCGCAGAGGCAACTAATGAAAAACTGTTTTTT. Translated, it gives CASSPQSAEATNEKLFF.

In its sample, this clonotype was seen many times. The chain is built from TRBV11-1 and TRBJ2-2, with unresolved D. The CDR3 extends over 15 amino acids. V was trimmed by 1 base and J by 4 bases, leaving 10 bases between them. Germline V lookup: CDR1 SGHAT, CDR2 FQDESV (reference sequence). The CDR3 DNA reads TGTGCCAGCAGCTTAGTGGGTAGCCGCACCGGGGAGCTGTTTTTT. It is translated as CASSLVGSRTGELFF.

This clonotype showed up just once. A much bigger clone sits one base away, suggesting this may be a read error. The chain couples TRBV20-1 to TRBJ2-1, with D perhaps TRBD1 or TRBD2 (5 bases each). Germline assignment: CDR1 DFQATT and CDR2 SNEGSKA (reference sequence). The CDR3 runs to 16 residues. In nucleotides, the CDR3 is TGCAGTGCTAGTCCCCCAGGACGGGACCGATACAATGAGCAGTCCTTC. The encoded protein is CSASPPGRDRYNEQSF.

This clonotype showed up many times. The chain employs TRBV12-3 or TRBV12-4 and TRBJ1-1; D is unresolved. The V end was cut by 3 bases, the J end by 3 bases, with 5 bases between. The CDR3 is made up of 12 amino acids. CDR3 region: CASSFRYTEAFF. For the CDR3, the DNA is TGTGCCAGCAGTTTCAGATACACTGAAGCTTTCTTT.

The chain is built from TRBV12-3 or TRBV12-4 and TRBJ2-2; 10 nucleotides line up with TRBD2. The CDR3 runs 14 residues. Trimming removed 3 bases from V and 10 bases from J; junction bases left unmatched: 5. CDR3: CASSLGTSVLELFF. CDR3 DNA sequence: TGTGCCAGCAGTTTGGGGACTAGCGTTTTGGAGCTGTTTTTT.

In its sample, this clonotype was seen a few times. The chain combines TRBV4-2 with TRBJ1-1, with D unresolved. CDR3 length: 14 amino acids. Trimming cost V 5 bases and J 4 bases, with 14 bases left between them. The germline gives CDR1 LGHNA, CDR2 YNFKEQ. The CDR3 loop is CASSEGPEGTEAFF. CDR3 DNA: TGTGCCAGCAGCGAGGGCCCCGAGGGCACTGAAGCTTTCTTT.

This clonotype was counted ten times or more. CDR3 protein: CASTREGHNEQFF. The CDR3 region has the DNA TGTGCCAGCACGCGGGAGGGCCACAATGAGCAGTTCTTC. The rearrangement links TRBV6-1 to TRBJ2-1, with TRBD2 matching 9 bases. This CDR3 comprises 13 residues. Germline V lookup: CDR1 MNHNS, CDR2 SASEGT. Trimming took 7 bases from V and 5 from J; bases not matched to a gene: 3.

Ten or more counts support this clonotype. The chain couples TRBV18 to TRBJ2-3; 8 nucleotides agree with TRBD1. V trimming: 6 bases; J trimming: 4 bases; junction bases outside the gene matches: 9. The CDR3 extends over 15 amino acids. CDR1 and CDR2 from the germline V gene are KGHSH and LQKENI. The CDR3 is CASSPTGDKPDTQYF. The CDR3 nucleotides read TGTGCCAGCTCGCCGACAGGGGATAAGCCAGATACGCAGTATTTT.

This clonotype was observed a handful of times. The chain carries TRBV6-1 and TRBJ2-1; D not certain. Between the trimmed V and J ends, which lost 7 bases and 7 bases, there was a span of 14 bases. CDR1 and CDR2 (germline): MNHNS, SASEGT. The CDR3 totals 13 residues. CDR3 DNA: TGTGCCAGCATACAGTTAGGTTCGAATGAGCAGTTCTTC. It codes for CASIQLGSNEQFF.

As for this clonotype: A much larger clone differs from this one at a single base, so this may be a read error. The rearrangement uses TRBV29-1 and TRBJ2-5; D could derive from TRBD1 or TRBD2 (5 bases each). Between the trimmed V and J ends, which lost 3 bases and 5 bases, there was a span of 13 bases. Germline V gene data show CDR1 as SQVTM and CDR2 as ANQGSEA. The CDR3 is made up of 13 amino acids. CDR3 in DNA: TGCAGCGTTGACGGGGCGTCGGGGGAGACCCAGTACTTC. It codes for CSVDGASGETQYF.

This clonotype was detected many times. The gene calls are TRBV7-3 and TRBJ2-3; perhaps TRBD1 as D (6 bases). CDR3 length: 16 amino acids. CDR1 and CDR2 (germline): SGHTA, FQGTGA. V dropped 5 bases and J dropped 2 bases, with 17 bases sitting between them. CDR3 loop: CASSLRGPRLTDTQYF. CDR3 DNA: TGTGCCAGCAGCCTCAGGGGTCCTCGACTCACAGATACGCAGTATTTT.

The sample holds a few counts of this clonotype. The chain has TRBV7-2 and TRBJ2-6; D not resolved. V was cut by 4 bases and J by 3 bases, with 13 bases left in between. CDR3 length equals 16 residues. CDR1 and CDR2 (germline): SGHTA, FQGNSA. CDR3 bases: TGTGCCAGCAGCTGGGATGGGGAAAGTGGGGCCAACGTCCTGACTTTC. It yields the protein CASSWDGESGANVLTF.

This clonotype occurred once. The chain couples TRBV30 to TRBJ1-6, with D possibly TRBD1 on 5 matching bases. The CDR3 runs 16 residues. Per the germline V gene, CDR1 is GTSNPN and CDR2 is SVGIG (reference sequence). V was shortened by 3 bases and J by 1 base, with 13 bases between the two germline ends. CDR3 loop: CAWRPMGGSYNSPLHF. The DNA for the CDR3 is TGTGCCTGGAGACCGATGGGGGGTTCCTATAATTCACCCCTCCACTTT.

This clonotype was detected only a few times. This chain connects TRBV20-1 to TRBJ1-2; D not certain. CDR1 is DFQATT, CDR2 SNEGSKA, per germline (reference sequence). Trimming stripped 0 bases from V and 5 bases from J, with 10 bases between. The CDR3 has 13 residues. The chain's CDR3 is CSARDLDGYGYTF. DNA for the CDR3: TGCAGTGCTAGAGATCTGGACGGATATGGCTACACCTTC.

This clonotype has at least ten counts. The gene calls are TRBV12-3 or TRBV12-4 and TRBJ1-2; D is undetermined. Trimming took 5 bases from V and 4 from J, leaving 11 bases between them. The length of the CDR3 is 13 residues. CDR3 coding DNA: TGTGCCAGCAGTCTGAAGGGAACCTATGGCTACACCTTC. Amino acids: CASSLKGTYGYTF.

Many counts were recorded for this clonotype. V usage is TRBV12-3 or TRBV12-4 and J usage is TRBJ2-7; TRBD2 agrees at 14 bases. Trimming took 0 bases from V and 0 from J; bases not matched to a gene: 4. There are 18 residues in the CDR3. This CDR3 reads CASSLALGLAGDSYEQYF. The CDR3 DNA reads as TGTGCCAGCAGTTTAGCGCTGGGACTAGCGGGAGACTCCTACGAGCAGTACTTC.

This clonotype was detected many times. CDR3 protein: CATSRSGFTEAFF. In DNA, the CDR3 is TGTGCCACCAGCAGATCTGGCTTCACTGAAGCTTTCTTT. The chain joins TRBV15 to TRBJ1-1; unclear D gene. CDR1 LNHNV and CDR2 YYDKDF come from the germline V gene (reference sequence). This CDR3 contains 13 residues. V was trimmed by 2 bases and J by 4 bases, leaving 8 bases between them.

This clonotype was detected only a few times. V gene TRBV20-1 combines with J gene TRBJ2-5, with D tentatively TRBD1 (7 bases). CDR1 and CDR2 (germline): DFQATT, SNEGSKA (reference sequence). The CDR3 contains 15 residues. V was pared by 3 bases and J by 0 bases, with 14 bases between. In DNA form, the CDR3 reads TGCAGTGCTAGCAGGGGGGCGGGTAACCAAGAGACCCAGTACTTC. Translating gives CSASRGAGNQETQYF.

This clonotype was counted many times. The rearrangement links TRBV7-3 to TRBJ2-1; 12 nucleotides line up with TRBD2. The CDR3 is 17 residues long. J gave up 12 bases and V 5 bases, and 17 bases lay outside the gene matches. Germline assignment: CDR1 SGHTA and CDR2 FQGTGA. This CDR3 is CASSPQPSGGAISGQFF. The DNA for the CDR3 is TGTGCCAGCAGCCCTCAGCCTAGCGGGGGGGCCATCAGTGGGCAGTTCTTC.

The chain couples TRBV6-5 to TRBJ1-4, with unresolved D. This CDR3 has 15 amino acids. V was clipped by 0 bases and J by 3 bases, with 8 bases between them. CDR1 is MNHEY, CDR2 SVGAGI, per germline. CDR3 sequence: CASSYSGGSNEKLFF. The CDR3, as DNA: TGTGCCAGCAGTTACTCAGGCGGTTCTAATGAAAAACTGTTTTTT.

In this sample, this clonotype turned up many times. The gene calls are TRBV28 and TRBJ2-5, with D possibly being TRBD1 or TRBD2 (5 bases each). Germline values: CDR1 MDHEN, CDR2 SYDVKM. The CDR3 totals 15 residues. V gave up 3 bases and J gave up 4 bases, with 15 bases separating them. CDR3 in amino acids: CASSLGFLRGETQYF. CDR3 DNA sequence: TGTGCCAGCAGTTTGGGGTTTCTGAGGGGAGAGACCCAGTACTTC.

This clonotype was picked up a small number of times. The chain couples TRBV27 to TRBJ2-7, with 7 bases fitting TRBD1. After removal of 6 bases from V and 5 bases from J, the junction contained 16 bases not matched to a gene. The CDR3 has 16 residues. Germline lookup yields CDR1 MNHEY and CDR2 SMNVEV (reference sequence). CDR3: CASSHHGQVPSDEQYF. The CDR3, as DNA: TGTGCCAGCAGCCACCATGGACAGGTCCCTAGTGACGAGCAGTACTTC.

The rearrangement uses TRBV7-9 and TRBJ2-5, with 8 bases aligning to TRBD2. Trimming took 0 bases from V and 5 from J; bases not matched to a gene: 8. This CDR3 contains 16 residues. Germline V gene lookup returns CDR1 SEHNR and CDR2 FQNEAQ (reference sequence). The CDR3 reads CASSLASRIAGETQYF. CDR3 bases: TGTGCCAGCAGCTTAGCGTCGAGGATAGCGGGGGAGACCCAGTACTTC. Using reference TRBV7-9 and TRBJ2-5 for the parts outside the CDR3, the full variable domain is DTGVSQNPRHKITKRGQNVTFRCDPISEHNRLYWYRQTLGQGPEFLTYFQNEAQLEKSRLLSDRFSAERPKGSFSTLEIQRTEQGDSAMYLCASSLASRIAGETQYFGPGTRLLVL.

This clonotype was picked up many times. J is TRBJ2-3 and V is TRBV12-3 or TRBV12-4, with 11 bases aligning to TRBD2. With V trimmed by 6 bases and J by 2 bases, 4 bases remained unmatched. This CDR3 comprises 15 residues. The CDR3 sequence: CASRGTSGYTDTQYF. The CDR3 DNA follows: TGTGCCAGCAGGGGGACTAGCGGTTACACAGATACGCAGTATTTT.

This clonotype was observed many times. The chain carries TRBV20-1 and TRBJ2-5; TRBD2 matches 11 bases. V lost 2 bases and J lost 5; bases outside the gene matches: 16. The CDR3 runs 18 residues. Germline V lookup: CDR1 DFQATT, CDR2 SNEGSKA (reference sequence). The CDR3 nucleotides read TGCAGTGCTAGAACGACCTCCTTAGCGGGAGGGCCAAGGGAGACCCAGTACTTC. Translating it yields CSARTTSLAGGPRETQYF.